A single sample gave rise to the 29 T cell receptor beta chains below, sequenced in a study of a mutant IDH1 vaccine in newly diagnosed glioma. Time point meaning: week 35, safety follow-up. In every dose of vaccine, 300 ug of mutant IDH1 20-mer peptide was given alongside topical imiquimod. The antigens these receptors bind are not known. TCRdb's copy holds only in-frame clones and misses some; the assay was immunoSEQ multiplex PCR. This sample yields tens of thousands of clones, of which 70% to 90% are seen a single time; around 1.5% belongs to the top ten. Source: PBMCs, taken from a glioma patient whose treatment included an IDH1 peptide vaccine. These receptors were obtained from a man between 35 and 55 years old with glioma.

The V gene is TRBV29-1, the J gene TRBJ2-3; either TRBD1 or TRBD2 may supply D (6 bases each). This CDR3 region has 13 residues. The V and J ends lost 7 bases and 1 base respectively, with 12 bases between them. Germline CDR1 SQVTM, CDR2 ANQGSEA. This CDR3 reads CSERGRGTDTQYF. For the CDR3, the DNA is TGCAGCGAACGGGGGCGCGGCACAGATACGCAGTATTTT.

This clone came up once. V usage is TRBV27 and J usage is TRBJ2-1, with a possible D match to TRBD2 (5 bases). V was trimmed by 4 bases and J by 4 bases, leaving 11 bases between them. CDR1 MNHEY and CDR2 SMNVEV come from the germline V gene (reference sequence). There are 14 residues in the CDR3. The CDR3 coding sequence is TGTGCCAGCAGTTGGAGCGGAGAGTACAATGAGCAGTTCTTC. Its translation: CASSWSGEYNEQFF.

The chain links TRBV29-1 to TRBJ1-2, with D possibly TRBD1 on 6 matching bases. The germline gives CDR1 SQVTM, CDR2 ANQGSEA. CDR3 length: 13 residues. Trimming left V 6 bases short and J 4 bases short, with 15 bases between. In nucleotides, the CDR3 is TGCAGCGTAATCAGGGGCTTTGGCTATGGCTACACCTTC. Translating it yields CSVIRGFGYGYTF.

The chain is built from TRBV15 and TRBJ1-5; D gene unclear. V gave up 1 base and J gave up 7 bases, with 5 bases separating them. Germline-derived CDR1 and CDR2 are LNHNV and YYDKDF (reference sequence). This CDR3 comprises 12 residues. CDR3 DNA sequence: TGTGCCACCAGCAGAGGCAGCCAGCCCCAGCATTTT. This encodes CATSRGSQPQHF.

The J gene is TRBJ1-1, the V gene TRBV10-3; D remains ambiguous. V gave up 0 bases and J gave up 5 bases, with 13 bases separating them. This CDR3 has 15 residues. The germline CDR1 and CDR2 sequences are ENHRY and SYGVKD. CDR3 DNA sequence: TGTGCCATCAGTGAGTCGACGGGGATAGGAACTGAAGCTTTCTTT. Protein: CAISESTGIGTEAFF.

This sequence joins TRBV6-6 and TRBJ1-5, with a tentative D call TRBD1 (6 bases). From germline, CDR1 is MNHNY and CDR2 SVGAGI (reference sequence). V lost 5 bases and J lost 4, with 9 bases in between. The CDR3 contains 13 residues. The CDR3 DNA sequence: TGTGCCAGCAGTCCCGACAGGAATCAGCCCCAGCATTTT. Translated, it gives CASSPDRNQPQHF.

This clone has a single count. Here the CDR3 DNA reads TGTGCCAGCAGTTGGAGTTATCAAGAGACCCAGTACTTC. Translated: CASSWSYQETQYF. The rearrangement joins TRBV2 to TRBJ2-5, with unresolved D. CDR1 SNHLY and CDR2 FYNNEI come from the germline V gene. Trimming pared 5 bases from V and 2 bases from J, leaving 9 bases between. The CDR3 loop spans 13 amino acids.

V usage is TRBV6-1 and J usage is TRBJ2-7, with 10 bases identical to TRBD2. Trimming took 2 bases from V and 4 from J; bases not matched to a gene: 2. There are 14 residues in the CDR3. Germline V gene sequence: CDR1 MNHNS, CDR2 SASEGT. The CDR3 loop is CASSENSGGYEQYF. Here the CDR3 DNA reads TGTGCCAGCAGTGAAAATAGCGGGGGGTACGAGCAGTACTTC.

The V gene is TRBV6-5, the J gene TRBJ1-5, with D unresolved. Per germline, CDR1 MNHEY and CDR2 SVGAGI. Trimming took 5 bases from V and 1 from J, leaving 12 bases between them. The CDR3 covers 15 residues. The CDR3 DNA reads as TGTGCCAGCAGTCCCTACGGCACGAGCAATCAGCCCCAGCATTTT. The encoded protein is CASSPYGTSNQPQHF.

The chain links TRBV28 to TRBJ2-7; D ambiguous. The germline CDR1 and CDR2 sequences are MDHEN and SYDVKM. This CDR3 contains 10 residues. Deletions cut 6 bases from V and 4 bases from J, with 4 bases between. The chain's CDR3 is CASSHYEQYF. In nucleotides, the CDR3 is TGTGCCAGCAGCCATTACGAGCAGTACTTC.

This chain connects TRBV19 to TRBJ2-5; TRBD2 is a possible D gene (5 bases). CDR1 is LNHDA, CDR2 SQIVND, per germline (reference sequence). There are 15 residues in the CDR3. Trimming stripped 5 bases from V and 4 bases from J, with 17 bases between. The CDR3 sequence is CASSPEGPLGETQYF. For the CDR3, the DNA is TGTGCCAGTAGTCCCGAGGGCCCATTAGGAGAGACCCAGTACTTC.

J is TRBJ2-7 and V is TRBV6-5; TRBD2 agrees at 10 bases. J gave up 1 base and V 2 bases, and 2 bases lay outside the gene matches. The V gene's germline CDR1 is MNHEY and CDR2 SVGAGI. The CDR3 runs to 15 residues. CDR3 nucleotides: TGTGCCAGCAGTTACGGAGCGGGAGGGTCCTACGAGCAGTACTTC. Translating gives CASSYGAGGSYEQYF.

CDR3 nucleotide sequence: TGTGCCAGCTCACTCCAACTTGGAGGGCGGGAGACCCAGTACTTC. Its protein is CASSLQLGGRETQYF. The chain carries TRBV18 and TRBJ2-5, with TRBD2 as a possible D gene (6 bases). The V end was cut by 4 bases, the J end by 5 bases, with 17 bases between. Germline V CDR1 and CDR2: KGHSH, LQKENI. The CDR3 has 15 residues.

This clone has more than one count but fewer than ten. The genes are TRBV4-2 and TRBJ2-7; D gene uncertain. Trimming shortened V by 0 bases and J by 2 bases, and 2 bases separated the two germline ends. CDR3 length: 12 residues. Per the germline V gene, CDR1 is LGHNA and CDR2 is YNFKEQ. DNA of the CDR3: TGTGCCAGCAGCCAAGACCCCTACGAGCAGTACTTC. Amino acids: CASSQDPYEQYF.

The chain is built from TRBV7-3 and TRBJ2-5; no firm D call. Germline assignment: CDR1 SGHTA and CDR2 FQGTGA. This CDR3 contains 13 residues. The V and J ends lost 1 base and 7 bases respectively, with 10 bases between them. CDR3 protein: CASSLKTPGTQYF. The CDR3 DNA reads as TGTGCCAGCAGCTTAAAGACCCCGGGGACCCAGTACTTC.

The CDR3: CASSHPGLETQYF. CDR3 nucleotides: TGTGCCAGCAGTCATCCGGGGTTGGAGACCCAGTACTTC. The chain couples TRBV6-5 to TRBJ2-5, with D possibly matching TRBD2 (5 bases). Germline V lookup: CDR1 MNHEY, CDR2 SVGAGI. V was trimmed by 5 bases and J by 5 bases, leaving 12 bases between them. The CDR3 covers 13 residues.

This chain connects TRBV6-1 to TRBJ1-5; D is perhaps TRBD1 (6 bases). CDR1 and CDR2 from the germline V gene are MNHNS and SASEGT. The CDR3 has 13 amino acids. The V and J ends lost 8 bases and 3 bases respectively, with 11 bases between them. This chain's CDR3 is CASWGTTNQPQHF. The DNA for the CDR3 is TGTGCCAGCTGGGGGACAACCAATCAGCCCCAGCATTTT.

This sequence joins TRBV4-2 and TRBJ2-7; D may be TRBD2 (6 bases). The CDR3 covers 15 residues. Germline-derived CDR1 and CDR2 are LGHNA and YNFKEQ. The germline V and J ends were trimmed by 4 bases and 0 bases, with 13 bases remaining between them. The CDR3 spells CASSPGLASSYEQYF. In DNA form, the CDR3 reads TGTGCCAGCAGCCCCGGGCTAGCGAGCTCCTACGAGCAGTACTTC.

This clone was counted a few times. The CDR3 DNA reads as TGTGCCAGCAGCTTGGGGACAGAGAATCAGCCCCAGCATTTT. Translated, it gives CASSLGTENQPQHF. This rearrangement joins TRBV11-1 to TRBJ1-5, with 7 positions matching TRBD1. Unmatched junction bases numbered 3, after V lost 3 bases and J lost 4 bases. This CDR3 has 14 residues. Looked up from germline, CDR1 is SGHAT and CDR2 is FQDESV (reference sequence). Drawing the rest from reference TRBV11-1 and TRBJ1-5, the complete variable domain is EAEVAQSPRYKITEKSQAVAFWCDPISGHATLYWYRQILGQGPELLVQFQDESVVDDSQLPKDRFSAERLKGVDSTLKIQPAELGDSAMYLCASSLGTENQPQHFGDGTRLSIL.

CDR3 sequence reads: CASSLGSEVGQYF. CDR3 DNA: TGCGCCAGCAGCTTGGGCTCCGAGGTCGGGCAGTACTTC. This chain connects TRBV5-1 to TRBJ2-7; D not resolved. The CDR3 length is 13 residues. V was cut by 0 bases and J by 9 bases, with 13 bases left in between. Germline CDR1 and CDR2: SGHRS and YFSETQ.

The gene calls are TRBV2 and TRBJ2-1; D gene uncertain. Deletions cut 4 bases from V and 0 bases from J, with 13 bases between. CDR1 is SNHLY, CDR2 FYNNEI, per germline. This CDR3 is built from 16 residues. The CDR3 sequence is CASSVAPATSYNEQFF. For the CDR3, the DNA is TGTGCCAGCAGTGTCGCGCCAGCGACCTCCTACAATGAGCAGTTCTTC.

This clone was seen just once. The V gene is TRBV6-6, the J gene TRBJ2-2; TRBD2 matches at 12 bases. This CDR3 has 15 amino acids. J lost 4 bases, V lost 6 bases, and 3 bases had no gene match. Per the germline V gene, CDR1 is MNHNY and CDR2 is SVGAGI (reference sequence). This CDR3 reads CASSLGLAGTGELFF. Here the CDR3 DNA reads TGTGCCAGCAGCCTGGGACTAGCGGGCACCGGGGAGCTGTTTTTT.

The CDR3 is CASSSPGQVYGYTF. CDR3 bases: TGCGCCAGCAGCTCTCCGGGACAGGTCTATGGCTACACCTTC. The rearrangement joins TRBV5-1 to TRBJ1-2, with TRBD1 identical over 8 bases. Per the germline V gene, CDR1 is SGHRS and CDR2 is YFSETQ. Trimming removed 3 bases from V and 4 bases from J; junction bases left unmatched: 5. The CDR3 runs to 14 residues. The full variable domain, its missing parts supplied by reference TRBV5-1 and TRBJ1-2, is KAGVTQTPRYLIKTRGQQVTLSCSPISGHRSVSWYQQTPGQGLQFLFEYFSETQRNKGNFPGRFSGRQFSNSRSEMNVSTLELGDSALYLCASSSPGQVYGYTFGSGTRLTVV.

The CDR3 reads CASSQSGTDNQPQHF. CDR3 in DNA: TGTGCCAGCAGTCAATCGGGGACAGATAATCAGCCCCAGCATTTT. The genes are TRBV27 and TRBJ1-5; TRBD1 matches at 7 bases. Germline V gene lookup returns CDR1 MNHEY and CDR2 SMNVEV (reference sequence). Trimming took 5 bases from V and 4 from J; bases not matched to a gene: 8. This CDR3 region has 15 residues.

As concerns this clone: The junction and the germline gene differ at one end; a read error may be behind it. The chain has TRBV14 and TRBJ2-3; D call uncertain. CDR3 length: 12 amino acids. CDR1 and CDR2 (germline): SGHDN, FVKESK. The CDR3 region is CASSHVTETQYF. The CDR3 DNA reads as TGTGCCAGCAGCCACGTAACAGAAACGCAGTATTTT.

This sequence joins TRBV28 and TRBJ2-1; the D gene is possibly TRBD1 (6 bases). V was clipped by 10 bases and J by 0 bases, with 13 bases between them. The germline V gene encodes CDR1 MDHEN and CDR2 SYDVKM. The CDR3 has 14 residues. The CDR3 nucleotides are TGTGCCATCAACAGGGCGGGCTCCTACAATGAGCAGTTCTTC. Its protein product is CAINRAGSYNEQFF.

The chain combines TRBV7-2 with TRBJ2-1; D not certain. The CDR3 runs 14 residues. The V end was cut by 5 bases, the J end by 4 bases, with 12 bases between. Germline V gene lookup returns CDR1 SGHTA and CDR2 FQGNSA. DNA of the CDR3: TGTGCCAGCAGCATCCCGACGAGATACAATGAGCAGTTCTTC. Its protein product is CASSIPTRYNEQFF.

J is TRBJ1-1 and V is TRBV7-8, with D tentatively TRBD1 (5 bases). The germline gives CDR1 SGHVS, CDR2 FQNEAQ. Trimming took 0 bases from V and 6 from J, leaving 14 bases between them. The length of the CDR3 is 15 residues. CDR3 sequence reads: CASSLAGTALAEAFF. CDR3 nucleotide sequence: TGTGCCAGCAGCTTAGCCGGGACGGCCCTCGCTGAAGCTTTCTTT.

CDR3 sequence: CASSAGRGGANSEQYF. Here the CDR3 DNA reads TGTGCCAGCAGCGCAGGGCGGGGGGGCGCAAATTCCGAGCAGTACTTC. The chain is built from TRBV5-8 and TRBJ2-7; TRBD2 aligns across 9 bases. The germline V gene has CDR1 SGHTS and CDR2 YDEGEE. The CDR3 consists of 16 residues. J was trimmed by 6 bases and V by 4 bases; bases with no gene match: 14.